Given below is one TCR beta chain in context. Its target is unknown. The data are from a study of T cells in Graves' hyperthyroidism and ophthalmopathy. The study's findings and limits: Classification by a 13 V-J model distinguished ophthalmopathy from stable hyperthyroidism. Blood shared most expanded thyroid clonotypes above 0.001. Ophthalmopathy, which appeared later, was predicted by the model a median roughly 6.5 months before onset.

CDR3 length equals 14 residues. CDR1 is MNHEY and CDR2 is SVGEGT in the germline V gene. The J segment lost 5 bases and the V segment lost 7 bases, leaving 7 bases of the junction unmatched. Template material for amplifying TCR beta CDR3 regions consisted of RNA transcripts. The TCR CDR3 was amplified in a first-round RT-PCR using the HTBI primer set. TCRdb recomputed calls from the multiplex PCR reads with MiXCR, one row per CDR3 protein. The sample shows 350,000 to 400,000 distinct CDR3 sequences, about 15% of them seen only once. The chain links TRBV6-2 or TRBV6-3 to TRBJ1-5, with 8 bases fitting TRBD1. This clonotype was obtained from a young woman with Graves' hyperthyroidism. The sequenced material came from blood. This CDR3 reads CASTEDRADQPQHF. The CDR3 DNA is TGTGCCAGCACCGAGGACAGGGCGGATCAGCCCCAGCATTTT.